This T cell receptor beta chain comes out of a study of T cell responses to AZD1222 COVID-19 vaccine. Regarding the study as a whole: Only a handful of AZD1222 recipients, roughly 6 in all, had baseline seropositivity. A mostly white British donor set with more females was recruited, and clonal diversity was possibly underestimated. Spike-wide coverage was observed for vaccine-associated CD4 TCRs, with dominant responses at 160-218 and 743-854. Sampled repertoires all dated from after the peak T cell response.

Details on this clone: What it binds is not known.

Germline CDR1 reads MNHEY; CDR2 reads SVGAGI. The V end lost 0 bases, the J end lost 3 bases, and 14 bases lay between the germline ends. The CDR3 length is 16 residues. Clones were read by immunoSEQ multiplex PCR, and TCRdb kept only the in-frame ones, dropping some. Found here are 140,000 to 150,000 clones, approximately 91% of them singletons; the top ten hold under 7%. The chain employs TRBV6-5 and TRBJ1-1, with D maybe TRBD1 (5 bases). This receptor was taken from an adult who received the MenACWY meningococcal vaccine as a control. Sequenced here: peripheral blood, sampled 28 days after the second dose of the MenACWY control vaccine. The CDR3 sequence is CASSYSGNRFHTEAFF. In DNA, the CDR3 is TGTGCCAGCAGTTACTCCGGAAACAGGTTCCACACTGAAGCTTTCTTT.